This T cell receptor (beta chain) was profiled in a study of control samples from healthy donors and cancer patients. Germline V gene data show CDR1 as MNHEY and CDR2 as SVGEGT. The CDR3 is 17 amino acids. V dropped 5 bases and J dropped 2; count of bases not matched to a gene: 12. Data came from immunoSEQ multiplex PCR; TCRdb stores just in-frame clones and leaves some out. In the table there are about 120,000 clones, roughly nine tenths of which are singletons. The sample was blood. The chain combines TRBV6-2 or TRBV6-3 with TRBJ1-5, with 7 bases fitting TRBD1. This TCR was recovered from a young man in good health. CDR3 sequence (DNA): TGTGCCAGCAGTGACCGACGGGACAGCATCGGCAATCAGCCCCAGCATTTT. Its translation: CASSDRRDSIGNQPQHF.